This T cell receptor (beta chain) was sequenced during a study of blood T cell repertoires in COVID-19. The wider study: Acute and convalescent COVID-19 specimens originated in the United States, Italy and Spain. The analysed material was cDNA or gDNA that came from T cells, B-cell-depleted T cells, or PBMCs.

Germline V gives CDR1 SGHAT, CDR2 FQNNGV. Trimming cost V 4 bases and J 5 bases; bases outside gene matches: 2. The CDR3 length is 13 residues. In the authors' methods: Estimation of nucleated cell counts relied on the amplification of reference gene primers. The data were produced by immunoSEQ multiplex PCR, yet TCRdb's version contains in-frame clones alone and is incomplete. D and trimming were read from the DNA, whereas the V and J calls and clone size are those reported in that table. This table has 110,000 to 150,000 clones, around 89% appearing once. The genes are TRBV11-2 and TRBJ2-3; TRBD1 agrees at 8 bases. Sequenced sample: peripheral blood. This clonotype was obtained from a man in his 60s with active or convalescent COVID-19. The CDR3 here is CASSSTGEDTQYF. The CDR3 DNA reads as TGTGCCAGCAGCTCGACAGGGGAAGATACGCAGTATTTT.